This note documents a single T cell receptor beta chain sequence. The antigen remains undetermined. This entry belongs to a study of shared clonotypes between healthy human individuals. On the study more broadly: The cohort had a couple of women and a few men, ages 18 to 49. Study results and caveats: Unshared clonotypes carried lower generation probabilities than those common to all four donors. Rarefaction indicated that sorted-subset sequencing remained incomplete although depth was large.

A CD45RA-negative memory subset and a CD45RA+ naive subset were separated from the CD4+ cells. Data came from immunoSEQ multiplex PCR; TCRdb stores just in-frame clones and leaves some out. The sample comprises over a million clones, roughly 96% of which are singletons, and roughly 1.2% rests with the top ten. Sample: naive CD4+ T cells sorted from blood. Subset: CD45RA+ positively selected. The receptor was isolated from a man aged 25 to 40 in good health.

CDR3 nucleotides: TGTGCCAGCAGCTTAGTCGGTACGCAGTATTTT. Its protein is CASSLVGTQYF. V and J are TRBV7-2 and TRBJ2-3; D gene unclear. The germline gives CDR1 SGHTA, CDR2 FQGNSA. The V end lost 1 base, the J end lost 8 bases, and 4 bases lay between the germline ends. The CDR3 runs 11 residues.